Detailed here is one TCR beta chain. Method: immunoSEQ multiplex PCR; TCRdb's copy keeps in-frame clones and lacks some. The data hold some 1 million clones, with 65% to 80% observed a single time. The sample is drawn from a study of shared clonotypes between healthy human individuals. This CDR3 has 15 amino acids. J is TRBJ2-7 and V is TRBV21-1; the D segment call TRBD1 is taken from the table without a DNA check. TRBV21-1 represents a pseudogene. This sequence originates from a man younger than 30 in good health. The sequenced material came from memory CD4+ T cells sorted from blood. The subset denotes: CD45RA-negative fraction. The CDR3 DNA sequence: TGTGCCAGCAGCAGCCGGACAGGGGATGGCTACGAGCAGTACTTC. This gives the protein CASSSRTGDGYEQYF.